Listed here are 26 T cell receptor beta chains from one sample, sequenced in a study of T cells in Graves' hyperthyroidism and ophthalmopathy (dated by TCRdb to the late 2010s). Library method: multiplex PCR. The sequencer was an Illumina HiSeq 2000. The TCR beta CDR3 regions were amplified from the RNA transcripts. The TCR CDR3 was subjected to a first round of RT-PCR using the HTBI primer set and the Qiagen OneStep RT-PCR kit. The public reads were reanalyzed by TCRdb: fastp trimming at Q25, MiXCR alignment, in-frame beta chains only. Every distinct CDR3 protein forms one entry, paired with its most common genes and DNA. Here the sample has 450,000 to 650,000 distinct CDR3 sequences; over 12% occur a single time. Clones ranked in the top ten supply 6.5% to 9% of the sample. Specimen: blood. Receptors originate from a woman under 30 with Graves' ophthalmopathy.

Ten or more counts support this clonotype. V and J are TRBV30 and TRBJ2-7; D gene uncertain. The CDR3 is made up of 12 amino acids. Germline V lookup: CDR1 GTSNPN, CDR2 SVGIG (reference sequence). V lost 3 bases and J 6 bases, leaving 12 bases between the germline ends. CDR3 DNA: TGTGCCTGGAGCGCCAGTAGAACCGAGCAGTACTTC. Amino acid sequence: CAWSASRTEQYF. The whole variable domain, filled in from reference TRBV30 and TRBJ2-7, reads SQTIHQWPATLVQPVGSPLSLECTVEGTSNPNLYWYRQAAGRGLQLLFYSVGIGQISSEVPQNLSASRPQDRQFILSSKKLLLSDSGFYLCAWSASRTEQYFGPGTRLTVT.

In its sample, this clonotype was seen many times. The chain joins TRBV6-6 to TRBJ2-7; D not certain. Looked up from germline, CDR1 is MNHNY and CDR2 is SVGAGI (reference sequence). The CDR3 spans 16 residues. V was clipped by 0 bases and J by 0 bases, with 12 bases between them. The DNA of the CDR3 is TGTGCCAGCAGTTACTCGCCTTTCTACAGCTCCTACGAGCAGTACTTC. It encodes CASSYSPFYSSYEQYF.

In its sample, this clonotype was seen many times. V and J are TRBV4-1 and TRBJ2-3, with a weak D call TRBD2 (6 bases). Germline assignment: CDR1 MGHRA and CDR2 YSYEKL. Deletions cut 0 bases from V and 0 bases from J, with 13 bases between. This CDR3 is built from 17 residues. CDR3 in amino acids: CASSQDQRARSTDTQYF. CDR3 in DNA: TGCGCCAGCAGCCAAGATCAGCGGGCGCGAAGCACAGATACGCAGTATTTT.

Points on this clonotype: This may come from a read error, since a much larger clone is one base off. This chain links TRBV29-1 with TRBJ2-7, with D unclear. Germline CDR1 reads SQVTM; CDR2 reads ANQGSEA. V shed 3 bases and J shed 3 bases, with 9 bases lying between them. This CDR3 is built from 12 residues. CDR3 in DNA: TGCAGCGTTGATAAGGAGTTCTACGAGCAGTACTTC. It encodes CSVDKEFYEQYF.

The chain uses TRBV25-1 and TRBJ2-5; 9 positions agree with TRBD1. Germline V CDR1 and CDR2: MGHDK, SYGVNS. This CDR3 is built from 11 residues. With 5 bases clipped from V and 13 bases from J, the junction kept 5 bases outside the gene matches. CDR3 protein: CASSRDRDRYF. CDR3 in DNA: TGTGCCAGCAGTAGGGACAGGGATCGGTACTTC.

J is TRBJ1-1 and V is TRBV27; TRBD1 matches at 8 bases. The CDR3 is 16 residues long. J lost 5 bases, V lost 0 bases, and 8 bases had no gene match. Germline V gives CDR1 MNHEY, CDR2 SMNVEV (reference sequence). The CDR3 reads CASSLSPGQGATEAFF. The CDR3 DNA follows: TGTGCCAGCAGTTTATCCCCCGGGCAGGGGGCGACTGAAGCTTTCTTT.

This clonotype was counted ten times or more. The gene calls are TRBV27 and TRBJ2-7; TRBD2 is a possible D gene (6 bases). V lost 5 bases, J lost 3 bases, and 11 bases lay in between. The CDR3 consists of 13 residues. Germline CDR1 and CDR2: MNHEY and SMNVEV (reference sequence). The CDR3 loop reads CASSPLGGYEQYF. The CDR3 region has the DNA TGTGCCAGCAGTCCATTGGGGGGCTACGAGCAGTACTTC.

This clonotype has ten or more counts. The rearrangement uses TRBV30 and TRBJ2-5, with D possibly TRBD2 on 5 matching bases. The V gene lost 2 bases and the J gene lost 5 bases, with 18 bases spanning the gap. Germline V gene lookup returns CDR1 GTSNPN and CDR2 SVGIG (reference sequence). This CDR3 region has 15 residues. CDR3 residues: CAWSPILGLGETQYF. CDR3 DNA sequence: TGTGCCTGGAGTCCAATACTAGGACTTGGGGAGACCCAGTACTTC.

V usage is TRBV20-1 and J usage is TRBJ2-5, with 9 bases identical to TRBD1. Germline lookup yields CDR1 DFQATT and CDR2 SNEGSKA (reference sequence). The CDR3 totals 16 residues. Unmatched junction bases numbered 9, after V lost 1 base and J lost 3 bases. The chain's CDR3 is CSARVRGQGKEETQYF. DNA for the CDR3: TGCAGTGCTAGAGTCCGGGGACAGGGTAAAGAAGAGACCCAGTACTTC.

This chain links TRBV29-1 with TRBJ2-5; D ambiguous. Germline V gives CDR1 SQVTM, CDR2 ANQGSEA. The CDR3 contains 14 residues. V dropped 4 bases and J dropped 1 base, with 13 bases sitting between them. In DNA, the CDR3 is TGCAGCGTTGCCGGACCCTGGGGCCAAGAGACCCAGTACTTC. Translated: CSVAGPWGQETQYF.

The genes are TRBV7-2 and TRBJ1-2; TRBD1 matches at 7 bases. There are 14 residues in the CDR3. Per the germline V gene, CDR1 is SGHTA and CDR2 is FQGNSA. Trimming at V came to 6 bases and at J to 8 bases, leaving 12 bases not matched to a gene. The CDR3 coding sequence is TGTGCCAGCAGATCTCTTCGGGACAGCGAAGGCTACACCTTC. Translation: CASRSLRDSEGYTF. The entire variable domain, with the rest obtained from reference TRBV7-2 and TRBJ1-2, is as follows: GAGVSQSPSNKVTEKGKDVELRCDPISGHTALYWYRQSLGQGLEFLIYFQGNSAPDKSGLPSDRFSAERTGGSVSTLTIQRTQQEDSAVYLCASRSLRDSEGYTFGSGTRLTVV.

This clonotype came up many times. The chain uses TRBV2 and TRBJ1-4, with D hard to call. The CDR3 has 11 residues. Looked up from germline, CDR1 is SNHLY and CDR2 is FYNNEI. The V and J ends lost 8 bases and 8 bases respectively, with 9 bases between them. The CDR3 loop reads CASQLGEKLFF. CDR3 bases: TGTGCCAGCCAGCTGGGGGAAAAACTGTTTTTT. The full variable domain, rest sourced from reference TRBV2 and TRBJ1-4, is EPEVTQTPSHQVTQMGQEVILRCVPISNHLYFYWYRQILGQKVEFLVSFYNNEISEKSEIFDDQFSVERPDGSNFTLKIRSTKLEDSAMYFCASQLGEKLFFGSGTQLSVL.

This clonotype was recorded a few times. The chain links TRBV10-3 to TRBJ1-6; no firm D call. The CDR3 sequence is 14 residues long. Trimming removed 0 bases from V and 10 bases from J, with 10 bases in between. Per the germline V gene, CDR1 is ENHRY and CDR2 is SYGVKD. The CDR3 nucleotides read TGTGCCATCAGTGAGTCAAACCCATACTCACCCCTCCACTTT. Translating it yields CAISESNPYSPLHF.

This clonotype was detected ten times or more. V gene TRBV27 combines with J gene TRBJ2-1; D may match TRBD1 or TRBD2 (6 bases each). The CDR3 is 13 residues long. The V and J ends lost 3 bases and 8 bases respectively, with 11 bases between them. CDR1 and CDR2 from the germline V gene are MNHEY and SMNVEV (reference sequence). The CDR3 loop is CASSFPGAYEQFF. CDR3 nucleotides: TGTGCCAGCAGTTTCCCGGGGGCTTATGAGCAGTTCTTC.

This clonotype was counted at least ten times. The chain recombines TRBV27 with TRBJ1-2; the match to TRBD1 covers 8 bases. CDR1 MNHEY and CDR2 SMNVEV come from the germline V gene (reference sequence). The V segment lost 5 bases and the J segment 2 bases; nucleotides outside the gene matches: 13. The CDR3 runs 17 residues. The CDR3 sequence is CASSPYSRTGGNYGYTF. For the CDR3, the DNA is TGTGCCAGCAGTCCCTACTCAAGAACAGGGGGAAACTATGGCTACACCTTC.

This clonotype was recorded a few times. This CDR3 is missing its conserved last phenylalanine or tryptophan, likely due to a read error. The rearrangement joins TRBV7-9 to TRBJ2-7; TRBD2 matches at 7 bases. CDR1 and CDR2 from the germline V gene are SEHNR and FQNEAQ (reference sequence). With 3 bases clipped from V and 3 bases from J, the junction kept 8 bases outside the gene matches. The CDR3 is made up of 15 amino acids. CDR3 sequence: CASSFIGGGLYEQYL. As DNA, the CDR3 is TGTGCCAGCAGCTTCATTGGGGGGGGACTCTACGAGCAGTACCTC.

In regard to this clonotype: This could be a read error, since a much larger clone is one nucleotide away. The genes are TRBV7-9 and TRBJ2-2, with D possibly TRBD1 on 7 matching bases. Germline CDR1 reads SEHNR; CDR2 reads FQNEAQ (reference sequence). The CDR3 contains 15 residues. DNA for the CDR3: TGTGCCAGCAGCCCGCGGGACAGTAACACCGGGGAGCCGTTTTTT. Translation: CASSPRDSNTGEPFF.

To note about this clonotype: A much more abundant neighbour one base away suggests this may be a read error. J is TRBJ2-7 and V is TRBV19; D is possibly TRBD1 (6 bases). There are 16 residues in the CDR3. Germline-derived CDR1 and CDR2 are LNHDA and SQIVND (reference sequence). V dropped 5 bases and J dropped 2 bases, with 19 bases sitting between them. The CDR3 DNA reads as TGTGCCAGTAGTGCCACCCAGACAGGCTCTCCCTACGAGCAGTACTTC. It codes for CASSATQTGSPYEQYF.

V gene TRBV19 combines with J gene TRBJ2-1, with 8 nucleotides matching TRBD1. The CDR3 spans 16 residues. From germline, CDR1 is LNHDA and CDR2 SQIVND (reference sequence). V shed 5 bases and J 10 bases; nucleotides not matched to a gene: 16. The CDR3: CASSHPGQGPRGEQFF. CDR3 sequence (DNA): TGTGCCAGTAGTCACCCCGGACAGGGCCCACGGGGGGAGCAGTTCTTC.

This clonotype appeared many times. In nucleotides, the CDR3 is TGTGCCAGCAGTTACTCGGTATGGAACACCGGGGAGCTGTTTTTT. This codes for CASSYSVWNTGELFF. The chain employs TRBV6-2 or TRBV6-3 and TRBJ2-2; no reliable D call. This CDR3 spans 15 amino acids. The germline CDR1 and CDR2 sequences are MNHEY and SVGEGT. V lost 0 bases and J lost 1, with 6 bases in between.

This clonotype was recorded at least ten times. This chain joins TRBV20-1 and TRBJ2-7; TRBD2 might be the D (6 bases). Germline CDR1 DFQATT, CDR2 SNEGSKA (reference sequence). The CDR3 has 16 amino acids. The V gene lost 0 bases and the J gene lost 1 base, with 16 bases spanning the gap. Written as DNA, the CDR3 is TGCAGTGCTAGAGATTGGGCTAGCGACCGATCCTACGAGCAGTACTTC. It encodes CSARDWASDRSYEQYF.

The CDR3 here is CASSEALLEGTDTQYF. The CDR3 DNA is TGTGCCAGCAGTGAAGCGCTTCTAGAGGGCACAGATACGCAGTATTTT. The rearrangement uses TRBV6-1 and TRBJ2-3; D call uncertain. V was clipped by 0 bases and J by 1 base, with 11 bases between them. The germline V gene encodes CDR1 MNHNS and CDR2 SASEGT. This CDR3 spans 16 amino acids.

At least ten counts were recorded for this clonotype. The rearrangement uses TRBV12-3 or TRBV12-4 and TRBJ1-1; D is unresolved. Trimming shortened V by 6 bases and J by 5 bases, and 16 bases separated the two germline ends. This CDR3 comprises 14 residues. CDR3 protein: CASRPQAILTEAFF. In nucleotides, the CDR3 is TGTGCCAGCAGGCCCCAGGCCATCCTTACTGAAGCTTTCTTT.

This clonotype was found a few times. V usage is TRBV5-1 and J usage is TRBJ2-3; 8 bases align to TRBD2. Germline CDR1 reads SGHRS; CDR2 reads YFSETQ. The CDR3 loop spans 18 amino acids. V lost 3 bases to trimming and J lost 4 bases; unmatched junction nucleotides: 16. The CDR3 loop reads CASSSPRGTRDGPDTQYF. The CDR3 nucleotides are TGCGCCAGCAGCTCTCCCCGCGGGACTAGAGACGGCCCAGATACGCAGTATTTT.

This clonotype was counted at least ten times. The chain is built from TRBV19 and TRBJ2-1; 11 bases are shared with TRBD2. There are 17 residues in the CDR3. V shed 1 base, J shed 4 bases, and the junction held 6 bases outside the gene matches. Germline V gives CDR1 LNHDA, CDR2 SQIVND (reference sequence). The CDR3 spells CASSIASGTSGYNEQFF. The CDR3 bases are TGTGCCAGTAGTATAGCCTCCGGGACTAGCGGTTACAATGAGCAGTTCTTC. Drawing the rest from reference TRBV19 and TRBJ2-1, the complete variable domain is DGGITQSPKYLFRKEGQNVTLSCEQNLNHDAMYWYRQDPGQGLRLIYYSQIVNDFQKGDIAEGYSVSREKKESFPLTVTSAQKNPTAFYLCASSIASGTSGYNEQFFGPGTRLTVL.

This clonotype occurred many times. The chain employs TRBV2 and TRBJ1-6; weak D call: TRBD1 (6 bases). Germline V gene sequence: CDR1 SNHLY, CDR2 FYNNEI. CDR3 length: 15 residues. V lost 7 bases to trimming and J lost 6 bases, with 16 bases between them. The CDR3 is CASILTGNFNSPLHF. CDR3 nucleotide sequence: TGTGCCAGCATCCTGACAGGCAACTTTAATTCACCCCTCCACTTT.